The 30 T cell receptor beta chains below were found in one sample sequenced in a study of CD8+ T cells in alopecia areata. Sequencing used cDNA as its template, made by extracting RNA and reverse transcribing it. Clones were sequenced by immunoSEQ multiplex PCR, and TCRdb holds only the in-frame ones, with some missing. The sample has over 8,500 clones, approximately 70% seen once. It was from alopecia areata patients that lesional scalp punch biopsies and peripheral blood were collected. The specimen was skin. Receptors originate from a human donor with alopecia areata.

The chain employs TRBV7-9 and TRBJ2-5, with 7 positions matching TRBD1. The trim removed 5 bases at V and 5 bases at J, leaving 5 bases unmatched. The CDR3 is made up of 13 amino acids. Germline assignment: CDR1 SEHNR and CDR2 FQNEAQ (reference sequence). As DNA, the CDR3 is TGTGCCAGCAGCCGAGGGGGCGAGGAGACCCAGTACTTC. Its translation is CASSRGGEETQYF. The full variable domain, in which reference TRBV7-9 and TRBJ2-5 provide the parts outside the CDR3, is DTGVSQNPRHKITKRGQNVTFRCDPISEHNRLYWYRQTLGQGPEFLTYFQNEAQLEKSRLLSDRFSAERPKGSFSTLEIQRTEQGDSAMYLCASSRGGEETQYFGPGTRLLVL.

The V and J genes are TRBV5-1 and TRBJ2-7; TRBD1 aligns across 9 bases. V was clipped by 4 bases and J by 2 bases; unmatched bases: 4. The V gene's germline CDR1 is SGHRS and CDR2 YFSETQ. CDR3 size: 14 residues. The CDR3 sequence is CASSPGQGAYEQYF. In nucleotides, the CDR3 is TGCGCCAGCAGCCCGGGACAGGGTGCCTACGAGCAGTACTTC.

A single count supports this clone. The chain joins TRBV6-5 to TRBJ2-7; 10 bases line up with TRBD2. V was pared by 6 bases and J by 0 bases, with 2 bases of the junction left unmatched. This CDR3 spans 14 amino acids. Germline-derived CDR1 and CDR2 are MNHEY and SVGAGI. The CDR3 spells CASSLAGASYEQYF. CDR3 DNA sequence: TGTGCCAGCAGCCTAGCGGGGGCCTCCTACGAGCAGTACTTC.

The V and J genes are TRBV7-2 and TRBJ2-1; D perhaps matches TRBD2 (5 bases). V was trimmed by 5 bases and J by 0 bases, leaving 11 bases between them. From germline, CDR1 is SGHTA and CDR2 FQGNSA. The CDR3 consists of 15 residues. For the CDR3, the DNA is TGTGCCAGCAGCCGGAGGTGGGACTCCTACAATGAGCAGTTCTTC. It yields the protein CASSRRWDSYNEQFF.

V gene TRBV5-4 combines with J gene TRBJ2-2, with D possibly called TRBD1 or TRBD2 (5 bases each). V was cut by 1 base and J by 2 bases, with 9 bases left in between. The CDR3 loop spans 15 amino acids. The germline V gene encodes CDR1 SGHNT and CDR2 YYREEE (reference sequence). CDR3 sequence: CASSLKRGNTGELFF. The CDR3, as DNA: TGTGCCAGCAGCTTGAAGAGGGGAAACACCGGGGAGCTGTTTTTT.

This sequence joins TRBV19 and TRBJ2-1; 8 nucleotides line up with TRBD2. Losses at the gene ends were 1 base for V and 6 bases for J; bases not matched to a gene: 2. The CDR3 totals 14 residues. Germline V gene data show CDR1 as LNHDA and CDR2 as SQIVND (reference sequence). CDR3 loop: CASSIGGGSNEQFF. The CDR3, as DNA: TGTGCCAGTAGTATAGGCGGGGGGAGCAATGAGCAGTTCTTC.

The chain is built from TRBV18 and TRBJ1-1; the D gene is possibly TRBD1 (6 bases). The CDR3 runs 15 residues. Trimming left V 0 bases short and J 1 base short, with 9 bases between. The germline CDR1 and CDR2 sequences are KGHSH and LQKENI. In DNA form, the CDR3 reads TGTGCCAGCTCACCACCCAAGACAGGGAACACTGAAGCTTTCTTT. Translating it yields CASSPPKTGNTEAFF.

The CDR3 region is CASSLTVSSYNEQFF. CDR3 bases: TGTGCCAGCAGCTTAACCGTCAGCTCCTACAATGAGCAGTTCTTC. The V and J genes are TRBV7-9 and TRBJ2-1, with D unclear. Between the trimmed V and J ends, which lost 2 bases and 0 bases, there was a span of 8 bases. The CDR3 extends over 15 amino acids. The V gene's germline CDR1 is SEHNR and CDR2 FQNEAQ (reference sequence).

For the CDR3, the DNA is TGTGCCTGGAGTCCCACGCGCGATGAGCAGTTCTTC. Translated, it gives CAWSPTRDEQFF. V usage is TRBV30 and J usage is TRBJ2-1; D remains ambiguous. The V and J ends lost 2 bases and 8 bases respectively, with 10 bases between them. The CDR3 covers 12 residues. Per the germline V gene, CDR1 is GTSNPN and CDR2 is SVGIG (reference sequence).

The J gene is TRBJ1-6, the V gene TRBV7-9; D is ambiguous. The CDR3 length is 16 residues. Germline V gene lookup returns CDR1 SEHNR and CDR2 FQNEAQ (reference sequence). The V end was cut by 5 bases, the J end by 9 bases, with 20 bases between. The CDR3 reads CASSPRLGDRGSPLHF. CDR3 nucleotides: TGTGCCAGCAGCCCCCGGCTTGGGGATAGAGGTTCACCCCTCCACTTT.

This clone was recorded a few times. The rearrangement links TRBV7-2 to TRBJ2-7; D gene ambiguous. The germline V gene encodes CDR1 SGHTA and CDR2 FQGNSA. Deletions cut 3 bases from V and 4 bases from J, with 4 bases between. The CDR3 runs to 11 residues. For the CDR3, the DNA is TGTGCCAGCAGCTTCCTGTACGAGCAGTACTTC. Translated, it gives CASSFLYEQYF.

The chain employs TRBV4-2 and TRBJ2-2; D is unresolved. V was trimmed by 1 base and J by 5 bases, leaving 11 bases between them. Germline values: CDR1 LGHNA, CDR2 YNFKEQ. This CDR3 spans 15 amino acids. CDR3 DNA: TGTGCCAGCAGCCAAGTTTGGGCAGAGACCGGGGAGCTGTTTTTT. This encodes CASSQVWAETGELFF.

This chain links TRBV6-5 with TRBJ2-1; TRBD1 matches 9 bases. The CDR3 consists of 15 residues. The V gene's germline CDR1 is MNHEY and CDR2 SVGAGI. Trimming at V came to 7 bases and at J to 6 bases, leaving 10 bases not matched to a gene. CDR3 nucleotide sequence: TGTGCCAGCACTCAAACCCCGGGACAGGGCAATGAGCAGTTCTTC. It translates to CASTQTPGQGNEQFF.

The rearrangement joins TRBV6-5 to TRBJ1-2; D gene ambiguous. V dropped 5 bases and J dropped 4 bases, with 11 bases sitting between them. Germline loops: CDR1 MNHEY, CDR2 SVGAGI. CDR3 size: 13 residues. The CDR3 sequence: CASSLGFLYGYTF. The CDR3, as DNA: TGTGCCAGCAGTCTAGGGTTTCTCTATGGCTACACCTTC.

V usage is TRBV2 and J usage is TRBJ2-7; D gene uncertain. V was trimmed by 3 bases and J by 7 bases, leaving 10 bases between them. Germline V gives CDR1 SNHLY, CDR2 FYNNEI. The CDR3 is made up of 12 amino acids. This CDR3 is CASSDRPREQYF. The CDR3 nucleotides are TGTGCCAGCAGTGATCGACCTCGGGAGCAGTACTTC. Combining the CDR3 with reference TRBV2 and TRBJ2-7 gives the whole variable domain EPEVTQTPSHQVTQMGQEVILRCVPISNHLYFYWYRQILGQKVEFLVSFYNNEISEKSEIFDDQFSVERPDGSNFTLKIRSTKLEDSAMYFCASSDRPREQYFGPGTRLTVT.

The chain links TRBV6-5 to TRBJ2-3; no clear D gene. The V end was cut by 5 bases, the J end by 6 bases, with 9 bases between. From germline, CDR1 is MNHEY and CDR2 SVGAGI. This CDR3 is built from 12 residues. CDR3 region: CASSNSRDTQYF. In DNA, the CDR3 is TGTGCCAGCAGTAATTCCAGGGATACGCAGTATTTT.

This clone is a singleton in its sample. This rearrangement joins TRBV30 to TRBJ2-7, with a possible D match to TRBD2 (6 bases). The V gene's germline CDR1 is GTSNPN and CDR2 SVGIG (reference sequence). Trimming took off 0 bases at V and 4 bases at J, with 19 bases between the two ends. This CDR3 spans 16 amino acids. DNA of the CDR3: TGTGCCTGGAGTGTACCTGGGACTCCCTTCTTTTACGAGCAGTACTTC. The encoded protein is CAWSVPGTPFFYEQYF.

The chain recombines TRBV5-1 with TRBJ2-7; 7 bases are a match to TRBD2. This CDR3 is 13 amino acids long. V dropped 2 bases and J dropped 5; count of bases not matched to a gene: 4. Germline assignment: CDR1 SGHRS and CDR2 YFSETQ. CDR3 DNA: TGCGCCAGCAGCTTAGCGGGGCAGAACGAGCAGTACTTC. Its protein is CASSLAGQNEQYF. The full variable domain, completed using reference TRBV5-1 and TRBJ2-7, is KAGVTQTPRYLIKTRGQQVTLSCSPISGHRSVSWYQQTPGQGLQFLFEYFSETQRNKGNFPGRFSGRQFSNSRSEMNVSTLELGDSALYLCASSLAGQNEQYFGPGTRLTVT.

The J gene is TRBJ1-1, the V gene TRBV5-1, with 9 bases aligning to TRBD1. Trimming at V came to 7 bases and at J to 0 bases, leaving 10 bases not matched to a gene. The CDR3 has 16 amino acids. The germline V gene encodes CDR1 SGHRS and CDR2 YFSETQ. The CDR3 sequence is CASEAGQGPLNTEAFF. The DNA of the CDR3 is TGCGCCAGCGAGGCGGGACAGGGACCCTTGAACACTGAAGCTTTCTTT.

This chain joins TRBV6-6 and TRBJ2-7, with D hard to call. The V gene's germline CDR1 is MNHNY and CDR2 SVGAGI (reference sequence). V was pared by 6 bases and J by 6 bases, with 21 bases between. The CDR3 is 15 amino acids. DNA for the CDR3: TGTGCCAGCAGACCCCCGGGCCCCCGAGGATCCGAGCAGTACTTC. Amino acids: CASRPPGPRGSEQYF.

This chain uses TRBV10-3 with TRBJ2-1; no firm D call. Germline CDR1 is ENHRY and CDR2 is SYGVKD. Trimming cost V 3 bases and J 6 bases, with 12 bases left between them. This CDR3 is 14 amino acids long. The CDR3 protein is CAISDFRLGNEQFF. CDR3 nucleotides: TGTGCCATCAGTGATTTTAGGTTAGGCAATGAGCAGTTCTTC.

The chain links TRBV6-5 to TRBJ2-7, with a possible D match to TRBD1 (5 bases). The V end lost 4 bases, the J end lost 8 bases, and 18 bases lay between the germline ends. The CDR3 sequence is 14 residues long. Germline V lookup: CDR1 MNHEY, CDR2 SVGAGI. CDR3 sequence reads: CASSSGDRGEKQYF. The CDR3 DNA follows: TGTGCCAGCAGTTCAGGAGATAGGGGCGAAAAGCAGTACTTC.

The chain couples TRBV20-1 to TRBJ2-7; weak D call: TRBD2 (5 bases). V dropped 6 bases and J dropped 7 bases, with 7 bases sitting between them. This CDR3 region has 9 residues. The V gene's germline CDR1 is DFQATT and CDR2 SNEGSKA (reference sequence). CDR3 DNA sequence: TGCAGTGCGACGGGAGAGCAGTACTTC. This encodes CSATGEQYF.

This chain connects TRBV5-1 to TRBJ1-6, with 7 bases matching TRBD1. The CDR3 loop spans 17 amino acids. CDR1 and CDR2 from the germline V gene are SGHRS and YFSETQ. The V and J ends lost 1 base and 6 bases, in that order; junction bases with no gene match: 10. In nucleotides, the CDR3 is TGCGCCAGCAGCTTGTCCCCGGGACAGTCTATTAATTCACCCCTCCACTTT. Protein product: CASSLSPGQSINSPLHF.

The chain links TRBV6-6 to TRBJ1-2, with D unclear. The CDR3 runs 12 residues. The V and J ends lost 2 bases and 8 bases respectively, with 9 bases between them. CDR1 MNHNY and CDR2 SVGAGI come from the germline V gene (reference sequence). The CDR3 DNA reads TGTGCCAGCAGTTACGAGGTATTGGGCTACACCTTC. It translates to CASSYEVLGYTF.

This chain connects TRBV18 to TRBJ1-1; 7 nucleotides line up with TRBD1. The V gene end was trimmed by 6 bases and the J gene end by 7 bases; junction bases not matched to a gene: 11. The CDR3 consists of 14 residues. The germline V gene has CDR1 KGHSH and CDR2 LQKENI. CDR3 residues: CASSLLGTDNEAFF. The DNA of the CDR3 is TGTGCCAGCTCGCTACTTGGGACAGACAATGAAGCTTTCTTT.

The J gene is TRBJ1-2, the V gene TRBV7-9; 9 positions match TRBD1. The CDR3 spans 13 residues. The germline gives CDR1 SEHNR, CDR2 FQNEAQ (reference sequence). V lost 6 bases, J lost 2 bases, and 1 base stayed unmatched. For the CDR3, the DNA is TGTGCCAGCAGTACAGGGGGCAACTATGGCTACACCTTC. Translation gives CASSTGGNYGYTF.

The chain carries TRBV4-1 and TRBJ2-7; D possibly corresponds to TRBD1 (5 bases). The CDR3 has 14 amino acids. Trimming left V 7 bases short and J 5 bases short, with 18 bases between. CDR1 and CDR2 from the germline V gene are MGHRA and YSYEKL. The CDR3: CASTRVLGRDEQYF. CDR3 sequence (DNA): TGCGCCAGCACCCGCGTCTTGGGCAGGGACGAGCAGTACTTC.

The V gene is TRBV4-1, the J gene TRBJ2-2; D is undetermined. Germline CDR1 and CDR2: MGHRA and YSYEKL. This CDR3 comprises 17 residues. Trimming cost V 1 base and J 6 bases, with 18 bases left between them. CDR3 bases: TGCGCCAGCAGCCAAGTTGATATGGGTTTTGTCCCCGGGGAGCTGTTTTTT. Translating gives CASSQVDMGFVPGELFF.

The chain carries TRBV19 and TRBJ1-5; D is possibly TRBD1 (5 bases). The CDR3 is 16 residues long. The V gene lost 8 bases and the J gene lost 4 bases, with 21 bases spanning the gap. Germline loops: CDR1 LNHDA, CDR2 SQIVND (reference sequence). CDR3 region: CASLRYPAGGNQPQHF. The CDR3 DNA is TGTGCCAGTCTCCGATACCCCGCGGGGGGTAATCAGCCCCAGCATTTT.